A single sample gave rise to the 3 T cell receptor beta chains below, sequenced in a study of radiation and T cells in renal cell carcinoma. Produced via immunoSEQ multiplex PCR; TCRdb's table is partial and in-frame only. The sample has over 60,000 clones, 75% to 90% seen once; the top ten hold 2.4%. Time point defined: blood 4 weeks post-SBRT, at nephrectomy. The treatment: 15 Gy SBRT to primary tumor, nephrectomy 4 weeks later. Sample: blood, taken from a patient whose treatment included radiotherapy and nephrectomy. The receptor set was obtained from a woman aged 55-69 years with renal cell carcinoma.

V usage is TRBV30 and J usage is TRBJ1-2, with TRBD1 matching 7 bases. CDR3 length: 14 residues. Trimming removed 0 bases from V and 5 bases from J; junction bases left unmatched: 6. Germline V gives CDR1 GTSNPN, CDR2 SVGIG (reference sequence). The CDR3 loop is CAWSVLGGDYGYTF. The CDR3 DNA reads as TGTGCCTGGAGTGTACTAGGGGGCGATTATGGCTACACCTTC.

This clone showed up just once. The chain combines TRBV7-9 with TRBJ2-5; D perhaps matches TRBD1 (6 bases). This CDR3 comprises 16 residues. Trimming removed 4 bases at V and 5 bases at J, with 20 bases between. Germline V gene sequence: CDR1 SEHNR, CDR2 FQNEAQ (reference sequence). The CDR3 region is CASSSPGTHHMETQYF. The CDR3 DNA sequence: TGTGCCAGCAGCTCGCCCGGGACACATCACATGGAGACCCAGTACTTC.

The rearrangement uses TRBV29-1 and TRBJ2-7; D might be TRBD1 (5 bases). The V and J ends lost 6 bases and 3 bases respectively, with 9 bases between them. Germline V gene data show CDR1 as SQVTM and CDR2 as ANQGSEA. CDR3 length equals 11 residues. The CDR3 loop reads CSVQQVYEQYF. The CDR3 DNA reads TGCAGCGTACAACAGGTCTACGAGCAGTACTTC.